The present T cell receptor (beta chain) was sequenced within a study of technical replicates of blood from a handful of donors. This CDR3 has 15 residues. V dropped 3 bases and J dropped 5; count of bases not matched to a gene: 5. The germline V gene encodes CDR1 SGHDT and CDR2 YYEEEE. Libraries were prepared by immunoSEQ multiplex PCR; TCRdb keeps only in-frame clonotypes and omits some of them. The data show tens of thousands of clones, 90% seen once. The sequence was collected from a human donor in good health. Some clones in this sample may be carry-over from other donors' samples. J is TRBJ1-4 and V is TRBV5-6, with TRBD1 matching 9 bases. Sequenced input: PBMCs. The CDR3 coding sequence is TGTGCCAGCAGCTCGCCCGGGACAGGGAATGAAAAACTGTTTTTT. It codes for CASSSPGTGNEKLFF.